One and the same sample provided the 29 T cell receptor beta chains below, sequenced in a study of blood T cell repertoires in COVID-19. Assay used: immunoSEQ multiplex PCR; TCRdb lists only in-frame clones, some missing. The sample comprises over 300,000 clones, 87% of which are singletons, and approximately 5% rests with the top ten. The sequenced sample consisted of PBMCs or T cells enriched from blood (not recorded which). Receptors were obtained from a woman aged 30 to 39 who had recovered from COVID-19.

The chain links TRBV5-3 to TRBJ2-3, with 9 bases that match TRBD2. TRBV5-3 is an ORF; its function is uncertain. The J segment lost 4 bases and the V segment lost 0 bases, leaving 6 bases of the junction unmatched. The CDR3 contains 16 residues. CDR3 bases: TGTGCCAGAAGCTTGGATGGCGGGGGGGCGGCAGATACGCAGTATTTT. Protein sequence: CARSLDGGGAADTQYF.

This clone was picked up one time. Other DNA sequences within the sample encode an identical CDR3. This chain links TRBV19 with TRBJ1-1, with D possibly being TRBD1 (6 bases). Deletions cut 6 bases from V and 1 base from J, with 9 bases between. This CDR3 has 13 amino acids. Germline CDR1 LNHDA, CDR2 SQIVND (reference sequence). As DNA, the CDR3 is TGTGCCAGTAGACAGGGTAGGAACACTGAAGCTTTCTTT. Translation: CASRQGRNTEAFF.

The rearrangement uses TRBV2 and TRBJ2-2, with 9 bases that match TRBD2. From germline, CDR1 is SNHLY and CDR2 FYNNEI. The CDR3 has 16 amino acids. J gave up 5 bases and V 6 bases, and 10 bases lay outside the gene matches. This CDR3 is CASRPVSGGRTGELFF. The CDR3 bases are TGTGCCAGCAGGCCGGTTAGCGGGGGAAGGACCGGGGAGCTGTTTTTT.

The chain uses TRBV2 and TRBJ2-5; 12 nucleotides line up with TRBD1. CDR1 SNHLY and CDR2 FYNNEI come from the germline V gene. V lost 6 bases, J lost 4 bases, and 6 bases stayed unmatched. The CDR3 extends over 15 amino acids. The CDR3 DNA reads TGTGCCAGCAGCTCCGGGACAGGGGGCGGAGAGACCCAGTACTTC. As protein: CASSSGTGGGETQYF.

The rearrangement links TRBV3-1 (or the pseudogene TRBV3-2) to TRBJ1-6; 9 bases are shared with TRBD1. The CDR3 contains 15 residues. Germline V gene lookup returns CDR1 LGHDT and CDR2 YNNKEL (reference sequence). V shed 2 bases, J shed 9 bases, and the junction held 5 bases outside the gene matches. The CDR3 protein is CASSQTGTGSSPLHF. The CDR3 DNA sequence: TGTGCCAGCAGCCAAACCGGGACAGGGAGTTCACCCCTCCACTTT.

V is TRBV7-2 and J is TRBJ1-2; TRBD1 is a possible D gene (6 bases). Per the germline V gene, CDR1 is SGHTA and CDR2 is FQGNSA. The CDR3 spans 15 residues. The V end was cut by 1 base, the J end by 5 bases, with 14 bases between. CDR3 amino acids: CASSLGQGHSYGYTF. CDR3 nucleotides: TGTGCCAGCAGCTTAGGGCAGGGGCATTCTTATGGCTACACCTTC. Looking up the rest from reference TRBV7-2 and TRBJ1-2 gives the full variable domain: GAGVSQSPSNKVTEKGKDVELRCDPISGHTALYWYRQSLGQGLEFLIYFQGNSAPDKSGLPSDRFSAERTGGSVSTLTIQRTQQEDSAVYLCASSLGQGHSYGYTFGSGTRLTVV.

This chain links TRBV9 with TRBJ2-1; 9 nucleotides line up with TRBD2. V shed 4 bases, J shed 7 bases, and the junction held 9 bases outside the gene matches. Germline CDR1 SGDLS, CDR2 YYNGEE. The CDR3 totals 15 residues. Here the CDR3 DNA reads TGTGCCAGCAGCCCCCCGGGACTAGCCGTAAATGAGCAGTTCTTC. Its protein is CASSPPGLAVNEQFF.

V and J are TRBV7-6 and TRBJ1-2; TRBD1 matches 7 bases. J was trimmed by 7 bases and V by 5 bases; bases with no gene match: 10. This CDR3 spans 14 amino acids. In germline, CDR1 is SGHVS, CDR2 FNYEAQ. The CDR3 protein is CASSPLSGGGGYTF. The CDR3 nucleotides are TGTGCCAGCAGCCCCTTATCAGGGGGTGGTGGCTACACCTTC.

In its sample, this clone was seen a few times. The chain employs TRBV18 and TRBJ1-3, with D tentatively TRBD1 (6 bases). The germline CDR1 and CDR2 sequences are KGHSH and LQKENI. The germline V and J ends were trimmed by 1 base and 0 bases, with 13 bases remaining between them. The CDR3 consists of 17 residues. This chain's CDR3 is CASSPLYRESSGNTIYF. In DNA, the CDR3 is TGTGCCAGCTCACCACTTTACAGGGAGAGCTCTGGAAACACCATATATTTT.

The J gene is TRBJ1-1, the V gene TRBV30; weak D call: TRBD1 (5 bases). V lost 5 bases, J lost 0 bases, and 10 bases lay in between. The germline V gene has CDR1 GTSNPN and CDR2 SVGIG (reference sequence). This CDR3 comprises 13 residues. In nucleotides, the CDR3 is TGTGCCTGGTTGGACAAGATGAACACTGAAGCTTTCTTT. This codes for CAWLDKMNTEAFF.

The J gene is TRBJ2-4, the V gene TRBV19; 7 nucleotides align to TRBD1. The J segment lost 7 bases and the V segment lost 5 bases, leaving 11 bases of the junction unmatched. CDR3 length equals 15 residues. From germline, CDR1 is LNHDA and CDR2 SQIVND (reference sequence). The CDR3 DNA sequence: TGTGCCAGTAGTGTGAGGACAGGCCCCAGGAACATTCAGTACTTC. Translation gives CASSVRTGPRNIQYF.

The CDR3: CASSLQSGRGYGYTF. The CDR3, as DNA: TGTGCCAGCAGCCTCCAATCAGGGAGGGGCTATGGCTACACCTTC. J is TRBJ1-2 and V is TRBV3-1 (or the pseudogene TRBV3-2); TRBD1 might be the D (5 bases). This CDR3 is built from 15 residues. V lost 4 bases, J lost 4 bases, and 16 bases lay in between. The V gene's germline CDR1 is LGHDT and CDR2 YNNKEL (reference sequence).

The V and J genes are TRBV6-5 and TRBJ1-2; 8 bases line up with TRBD1. In germline, CDR1 is MNHEY, CDR2 SVGAGI. This CDR3 is built from 12 residues. Losses at the gene ends were 11 bases for V and 6 bases for J; bases not matched to a gene: 8. The DNA for the CDR3 is TGTGCCGGAACGACAGGGGTGGATGGCTACACCTTC. Its protein product is CAGTTGVDGYTF.

This chain links TRBV11-2 with TRBJ1-2; D is undetermined. This CDR3 is built from 11 residues. CDR1 and CDR2 from the germline V gene are SGHAT and FQNNGV. V was clipped by 4 bases and J by 11 bases, with 11 bases between them. This CDR3 is CASSSPEGYTF. The CDR3 region has the DNA TGTGCCAGCAGCTCCCCGGAGGGTTACACCTTC.

The CDR3 sequence: CASSQGWRGPELHF. The CDR3 DNA reads TGTGCCAGCAGCCAAGGTTGGCGGGGGCCAGAGCTCCACTTT. The chain employs TRBV3-1 (or the pseudogene TRBV3-2) and TRBJ1-6; possibly TRBD1 for D (6 bases). Germline CDR1 and CDR2: LGHDT and YNNKEL (reference sequence). The CDR3 totals 14 residues. The V and J ends lost 1 base and 16 bases respectively, with 17 bases between them.

This clone was seen only a few times. The V gene is TRBV9, the J gene TRBJ1-1; D perhaps matches TRBD1 (5 bases). This CDR3 has 17 amino acids. V shed 0 bases and J shed 5 bases, with 20 bases lying between them. The germline CDR1 and CDR2 sequences are SGDLS and YYNGEE. The CDR3 region has the DNA TGTGCCAGCAGCGTAGTAAGGGGTGATGGATTTAGGACTGAAGCTTTCTTT. Translated, it gives CASSVVRGDGFRTEAFF.

The rearrangement uses TRBV6-5 and TRBJ2-5; TRBD1 might be the D (6 bases). The CDR3 is 14 amino acids. Per the germline V gene, CDR1 is MNHEY and CDR2 is SVGAGI. The V end was cut by 5 bases, the J end by 1 base, with 11 bases between. The CDR3 DNA follows: TGTGCCAGCAGTCGCCGGGACATCCAAGAGACCCAGTACTTC. It is translated as CASSRRDIQETQYF.

V and J are TRBV18 and TRBJ2-7; 9 bases agree with TRBD1. Germline V CDR1 and CDR2: KGHSH, LQKENI. The CDR3 is made up of 15 amino acids. V lost 5 bases to trimming and J lost 2 bases; unmatched junction nucleotides: 7. CDR3 sequence (DNA): TGTGCCAGCTCAGCTTTCCGGGACAGGGCCTACGAGCAGTACTTC. Translation gives CASSAFRDRAYEQYF.

The chain employs TRBV14 and TRBJ1-1; 9 nucleotides align to TRBD1. The CDR3 has 16 amino acids. With 4 bases clipped from V and 4 bases from J, the junction kept 10 bases outside the gene matches. The germline gives CDR1 SGHDN, CDR2 FVKESK. This CDR3 reads CASSPGTGWGGTEAFF. CDR3 nucleotides: TGTGCCAGCAGCCCCGGGACAGGGTGGGGAGGCACTGAAGCTTTCTTT.

In regard to this clone: Other DNA sequences in the same sample also yield this CDR3. V is TRBV9 and J is TRBJ1-1; the match to TRBD1 covers 10 bases. CDR3 length: 15 residues. Germline V gene lookup returns CDR1 SGDLS and CDR2 YYNGEE. Losses at the gene ends were 4 bases for V and 1 base for J; bases not matched to a gene: 4. The CDR3 sequence is CASSPRTGGNTEAFF. In nucleotides, the CDR3 is TGTGCCAGCAGCCCTAGGACAGGGGGGAACACTGAAGCTTTCTTT.

The genes are TRBV7-9 and TRBJ1-1; D gene unclear. V was pared by 4 bases and J by 1 base, with 4 bases between. Germline lookup yields CDR1 SEHNR and CDR2 FQNEAQ (reference sequence). The CDR3 is made up of 12 amino acids. The CDR3 DNA reads TGTGCCAGCAGCTCAGAGAACACTGAAGCTTTCTTT. Translation: CASSSENTEAFF.

A note on this clone: Other DNA sequences in this specimen translate into the identical CDR3. The chain is built from TRBV18 and TRBJ1-2; D not resolved. V lost 3 bases, J lost 5 bases, and 7 bases lay in between. Germline CDR1 is KGHSH and CDR2 is LQKENI. CDR3 length: 12 amino acids. CDR3 bases: TGTGCCAGCTCACCTGATCAGTATGGCTACACCTTC. It yields the protein CASSPDQYGYTF.

This rearrangement joins TRBV19 to TRBJ2-7; 8 nucleotides align to TRBD1. The germline V gene encodes CDR1 LNHDA and CDR2 SQIVND (reference sequence). This CDR3 is 15 amino acids long. J lost 4 bases, V lost 4 bases, and 9 bases had no gene match. CDR3 bases: TGTGCCAGTAGTACTTCAGGGACAGGAGATTACGAGCAGTACTTC. It encodes CASSTSGTGDYEQYF.

The chain is built from TRBV12-5 and TRBJ1-4; 9 nucleotides line up with TRBD1. The V gene end was trimmed by 5 bases and the J gene end by 7 bases; junction bases not matched to a gene: 5. CDR1 is LGHNT and CDR2 is FRNRAP in the germline V gene. The CDR3 has 14 amino acids. CDR3 in DNA: TGTGCTAGTGGTCCTGGGACAGGGACTGAAAAACTGTTTTTT. The encoded protein is CASGPGTGTEKLFF.

The J gene is TRBJ1-1, the V gene TRBV27; D might be TRBD1 (5 bases). Trimming cost V 2 bases and J 0 bases, with 10 bases left between them. The V gene's germline CDR1 is MNHEY and CDR2 SMNVEV (reference sequence). CDR3 length equals 15 residues. The CDR3 is CASSLVGRVNTEAFF. CDR3 DNA sequence: TGTGCCAGCAGTTTAGTGGGCAGGGTGAACACTGAAGCTTTCTTT.

V is TRBV3-1 (or the pseudogene TRBV3-2) and J is TRBJ1-2; perhaps TRBD1 as D (5 bases). CDR1 is LGHDT and CDR2 is YNNKEL in the germline V gene (reference sequence). Trimming removed 1 base at V and 5 bases at J, with 11 bases between. This CDR3 spans 14 amino acids. The CDR3 region is CASSQALEGYGYTF. The CDR3 DNA reads as TGTGCCAGCAGCCAAGCCTTGGAGGGGTATGGCTACACCTTC.

V is TRBV30 and J is TRBJ2-1; TRBD2 might be the D (5 bases). The CDR3 is 14 residues long. V was shortened by 1 base and J by 8 bases, with 15 bases between the two germline ends. Germline CDR1 GTSNPN, CDR2 SVGIG (reference sequence). The CDR3, as DNA: TGTGCCTGGAGTGGAGGGAATGGATTTGATGAGCAGTTCTTC. Its translation: CAWSGGNGFDEQFF.

The V gene is TRBV29-1, the J gene TRBJ2-1; 8 bases fit TRBD2. The CDR3 length is 14 residues. Trimming cost V 5 bases and J 4 bases; bases outside gene matches: 7. Per the germline V gene, CDR1 is SQVTM and CDR2 is ANQGSEA. The CDR3 DNA sequence: TGCAGCGTTTTTCGGGGGGGCCTTTACAATGAGCAGTTCTTC. It yields the protein CSVFRGGLYNEQFF.

Here the CDR3 DNA reads TGTGCCTGGAGCCGGGACTCCTATAATTCACCCCTCCACTTT. Its protein is CAWSRDSYNSPLHF. This chain links TRBV30 with TRBJ1-6; the D is unclear. V was cut by 3 bases and J by 0 bases, with 6 bases left in between. The CDR3 has 14 amino acids. Per germline, CDR1 GTSNPN and CDR2 SVGIG (reference sequence). The whole variable domain, filled in from reference TRBV30 and TRBJ1-6, reads SQTIHQWPATLVQPVGSPLSLECTVEGTSNPNLYWYRQAAGRGLQLLFYSVGIGQISSEVPQNLSASRPQDRQFILSSKKLLLSDSGFYLCAWSRDSYNSPLHFGNGTRLTVT.